This paragraph covers one TCR beta chain sequence. No cognate antigen has been identified for it. No base quality information exists; no much larger clone differs at one position. This specimen comes from a study of cytotoxic CD8 clonotypes in ibrutinib-treated CLL listed by TCRdb under 2021. A note on the overall study: In this cohort, 15 patients were treatment-naive and ten to eleven were relapsed/refractory, while under 18 had unmutated IGHV. On average, each sample yielded 255,043 productive templates and tens of thousands of productive rearrangements. Cryopreserved peripheral blood mononuclear cells were collected at three points: before therapy, at response, and at either sustained remission or disease progression. Longitudinal samples were available for about 30% of the roughly 86 trial participants. Every remission and progressive disease sample was obtained while ibrutinib was still being received by the patients. Partial responses were observed in some 24 patients and complete responses in 2; after a median follow-up of around 68 months, remission was maintained in roughly 14 patients and progression was observed in approximately 12. Response samples were taken after a median of about a year on treatment, ranging from about 6 to 40 months.

Findings and caveats that apply to the study as a whole: Baseline clonality was found to be higher than that of age-matched healthy donors and was strongly correlated with circulating CD8+ T-cell counts. Sampling times were not matched between patients in sustained remission and patients whose disease was progressing, and lymph node repertoires were not examined. Public clonotypes were rare and either shrank or stayed stable during treatment, and the rise in clonality at ibrutinib response reflected expansion of private clonotypes. An increase in clonality was observed at ibrutinib response, with clonality remaining stable during sustained remission and falling back toward baseline at progression.

On a MiSeq, deep resolution sequencing aimed for a depth between 1 in 1 million and 1 in 200,000 T cells, with each clonotype covered 10x on average. The immunoSEQ hsTCRB Kit was used to generate TCR beta libraries. The study's own analysis went as follows. The data were analyzed with ImmunoSEQ Analyzer and ImmunoSEQ Data Assistant, and V, D and J gene assignments followed IMGT definitions. Clonality, with values ranging from 0 to 1, was calculated as one minus the normalized Shannon entropy of productive rearrangement frequencies. Only overrepresented clonotypes making up at least 0.05% of the repertoire of each patient were included in the public clonotype analysis. Approximately 13 age-matched healthy donor repertoires from immuneACCESS served as clonality controls. TCRdb re-hosts the immuneACCESS table, in-frame sequences only. Its copies lack some clones; in the studies checked, an unresolved V gene accounts for under half of them, and the cause for the rest is not known. The DNA was the basis for D and trimming; V, J and clone size are from that table. Counted in this sample were 120,000 to 150,000 clones; approximately 90% of them appeared once. 9.5% to 14% of the sample comes from the top ten.

Trimming removed 1 base from V and 2 bases from J; the gene matches leave 2 bases unexplained. In the germline V gene, CDR1 corresponds to LGHNA and CDR2 to YNFKEQ. From the cysteine through the phenylalanine, the CDR3 covers 14 amino acids. Only CDR3 DNA remains: 42 bases, in frame from the first base. In light of the paper, this sample's time point label describes: about twelve months on ibrutinib. Approximately 2 micrograms of genomic DNA were extracted from cryopreserved PBMCs for TCR beta library preparation. High-throughput TCR beta sequencing was performed on longitudinal blood samples from CLL patients receiving ibrutinib monotherapy. The patients were enrolled in a single-center, open-label phase 2 trial of ibrutinib monotherapy.

Recombination joined TRBV4-2 with TRBJ2-7, and 7 junction bases match TRBD2. The sequences come from PBMCs, collected after 12 months of ibrutinib treatment. The TCR comes from a human donor with chronic lymphocytic leukemia. The CDR3 loop reads CASSQASGTYEQYF. The nucleotides read TGTGCCAGCAGCCAAGCTAGCGGTACCTACGAGCAGTACTTC.